A selection of T cell receptor beta chains follows, all from one sample in a study of molecular identifiers for immune sequencing clone quantification. TCRdb redid the calling of the PCR reads with MiXCR, one entry per CDR3 protein. This table has over 600,000 distinct CDR3 sequences, roughly 21% appearing once. Sample: naive CD8+ T cells from blood, with Jurkat cell RNA spiked in. These receptors all come from a human donor in good health. Some libraries in this study had Jurkat cell RNA spiked in. Each CDR3 is given with its conserved first and last residue. The D gene is left open where the match is weak. Clone size, where shown, is once, few, many, or a class for clones that have expanded.

j_call	v_call	clone_size	d_call	cdr3_nt	cdr3_aa
TRBJ1-1	TRBV7-9	many	-	TGTGCCAGCAGCCCACCGGACAGCATGAACACTGAAGCTTTCTTT	CASSPPDSMNTEAFF
TRBJ2-5	TRBV25-1	many	TRBD2	TGTGCCAGCAGAAGCGGGACTAGCGGGGGGAAAGAGACCCAGTACTTC	CASRSGTSGGKETQYF
TRBJ2-3	TRBV28	many	-	TGTGCCAGCAGTCTCCGGGACGCGCTTGGGGCACTTAGCACAGATACGCAGTATTTT	CASSLRDALGALSTDTQYF
TRBJ2-3	TRBV12-3/TRBV12-4	many	TRBD1	TGTGCCAGCAGTCCGGGGTGGACAGGGAGCACAGATACGCAGTATTTT	CASSPGWTGSTDTQYF
TRBJ2-7	TRBV9	-	-	TGTGCCAGCAGCGCCCCTGGGGGGACAGAAACCTACGAGCAGTACTTC	CASSAPGGTETYEQYF
TRBJ1-1	TRBV13	-	-	TGTGCCAGCAGCGCAATAGAAGGGGCCCTGAACACTGAAGCTTTCTTT	CASSAIEGALNTEAFF
TRBJ1-1	TRBV6-5	-	-	TGTGCCAGCAGTTACGATGGGGGAGGAGGCACTGAAGCTTTCTTT	CASSYDGGGGTEAFF
TRBJ2-7	TRBV3-1	-	-	TGTGCCAGCAGCCCTCGTGGGGAGAGCTCCTACGAGCAGTACTTC	CASSPRGESSYEQYF
TRBJ1-6	TRBV7-9	-	TRBD1	TGTGCCAGCAGCCAGGGACAGGGAATGTCACCCCTCCACTTT	CASSQGQGMSPLHF
TRBJ2-3	TRBV9	few	-	TGTGCCAGCAGCGTAGCTCGAGGGGGGGCCTCTAGCACAGATACGCAGTATTTT	CASSVARGGASSTDTQYF
TRBJ2-5	TRBV5-1	few	TRBD2	TGCGCCAGCAGCTTGTACTTCTTGCTAGCGGGGCCCGGGCGCGAGACCCAGTACTTC	CASSLYFLLAGPGRETQYF
TRBJ2-3	TRBV7-3	few	TRBD2	TGTGCCAGCAGCGTCGGACTAGAAGAGGCAGATACGCAGTATTTT	CASSVGLEEADTQYF
TRBJ2-7	TRBV27	many	TRBD1	TGTGCCAGCAAGCCACTGGGGACAGGGGGCCACGAGCAGTACTTC	CASKPLGTGGHEQYF
TRBJ1-5	TRBV12-5	many	-	TGTGCTAGCTATCAGCCCCAGCATTTT	CASYQPQHF
TRBJ1-2	TRBV12-3/TRBV12-4	-	TRBD1	TGTGCCAGCAGTCCCGCCCCAGGCCAGGGGGCGGGTGGCTACACCTTC	CASSPAPGQGAGGYTF
TRBJ2-7	TRBV6-1	many	-	TGTGCCAGCGCCAGGGGTCTTTACTACGAGCAGTACTTC	CASARGLYYEQYF
TRBJ1-3	TRBV20-1	once	-	TGCAGTGCTAGGCACAGGGAGAGGGGAAACACCATATATTTT	CSARHRERGNTIYF
TRBJ1-1	TRBV20-1	many	TRBD1	TGCAGTGCTACGATGGGAAGGACAGGGTGGACTGAAGCTTTCTTT	CSATMGRTGWTEAFF
TRBJ2-3	TRBV9	few	-	TGTGCCAACAGCGTAGATGGGGGAGAGGGCACAGATACGCAGTATTTT	CANSVDGGEGTDTQYF
TRBJ1-4	TRBV20-1	-	-	TGCAGTGCTATAATGAGAGGGGGTCTATTCCTTAATGAAAAACTGTTTTTT	CSAIMRGGLFLNEKLFF
TRBJ2-2	TRBV4-1	many	-	TGCGCCAGCAGGCTGGGCCTGAACACCGGGGAGCTGTTTTTT	CASRLGLNTGELFF
TRBJ2-7	TRBV7-8	many	-	TGTGCCAGCAGCTTAGGGACAGCCAACGCCTACGAGCAGTACTTC	CASSLGTANAYEQYF
TRBJ1-2	TRBV28	many	TRBD1	TGTGCCAGCAGTTTACAGGGGGCCGAGGCCTTCGGCTACACCTTC	CASSLQGAEAFGYTF
TRBJ2-7	TRBV5-6	few	TRBD1	TGTGCCAGCAGCTCTCCGGGACAGGTTGAATCCTACGAGCAGTACTTC	CASSSPGQVESYEQYF
TRBJ2-4	TRBV7-9	many	TRBD2	TGTGCCAGCAGTTCCAGCGGGGGGATAGCCAAAAACATTCAGTACTTC	CASSSSGGIAKNIQYF
TRBJ2-7	TRBV10-3	many	-	TGTGCCATCAGTGAGCCCCGCAGGGAAGGATCCTACGAGCAGTACTTC	CAISEPRREGSYEQYF
TRBJ2-3	TRBV4-1	many	TRBD2	TGCGCCAGCAGCCAAGGGTACTGGGCTAGCGGGGGGAACACAGATACGCAGTATTTT	CASSQGYWASGGNTDTQYF
TRBJ2-7	TRBV4-1	few	TRBD2	TGCGCCAGCAGCCAAGGCGGACTAGGGACCTACGAGCAGTACTTC	CASSQGGLGTYEQYF
TRBJ2-3	TRBV4-1	many	TRBD2	TGCGCCAGCAGCCAAGATCGGGCTAGCGGGCTCTTGGATACGCAGTATTTT	CASSQDRASGLLDTQYF
TRBJ1-1	TRBV29-1	many	-	TGCAGCGTTCCAACCCCCACAGACTACGGGGACACTGAAGCTTTCTTT	CSVPTPTDYGDTEAFF
TRBJ2-5	TRBV7-2	many	TRBD2	TGTGCCAGCAGCTTCAATAGCGGGGGGGTCTTACCACAAGAGACCCAGTACTTC	CASSFNSGGVLPQETQYF
TRBJ2-7	TRBV7-9	few	TRBD1	TGTGCCAGCAGCTCCCCGTTTTCTAAGGGACAGGGGTACTACGCGCAGTACTTC	CASSSPFSKGQGYYAQYF
TRBJ1-3	TRBV6-5	-	TRBD1	TGTGCCAGCAGTGGTATTCCTCCGGGACAGGGACTATTCAACTCTGGAAACACCATATATTTT	CASSGIPPGQGLFNSGNTIYF
TRBJ2-6	TRBV6-5	many	-	TGTGCCAGCACCTTACGGGGCTACAGAGGCTCTCCCGGGGCCAACGTCCTGACTTTC	CASTLRGYRGSPGANVLTF
TRBJ1-4	TRBV7-2	few	TRBD1	TGTGCCAGCAGCTGGACAGGGGGCGATGAAAAACTGTTTTTT	CASSWTGGDEKLFF
TRBJ1-2	TRBV27	-	TRBD1	TGTGCCAGCAGTCCCCAATCAGTACAGGGGAACTATGGCTACACCTTC	CASSPQSVQGNYGYTF
TRBJ2-7	TRBV29-1	many	-	TGCAGCGTCGGACCCGGGACCAGGGGTGGTAGCTACGAGCAGTACTTC	CSVGPGTRGGSYEQYF
TRBJ2-1	TRBV29-1	-	-	TGCAGCGTCAAGGGGGAGGAGAGCTCCTACAATGAGCAGTTCTTC	CSVKGEESSYNEQFF
TRBJ1-1	TRBV30	many	-	TGTGCCTGGAGTGACATGAACACTGAAGCTTTCTTT	CAWSDMNTEAFF
TRBJ1-2	TRBV19	-	-	TGTGCCAGTAGTATCCTCACTAGGGGCTCAGCTAACTATGGCTACGCCTTC	CASSILTRGSANYGYAF
TRBJ1-6	TRBV9	many	-	TGTGCCAGCAGCGTGCGTAATTCACCCCTCCACTTT	CASSVRNSPLHF
TRBJ2-5	TRBV24-1	-	-	TGTGCCATCAGCACCGGGTGGACAGCATCGGAGACCCAGTACTTC	CAISTGWTASETQYF
TRBJ2-7	TRBV29-1	many	-	TGCAGCGCCGGCAGTGGGGCGCTCTACGAGCAGTACTTC	CSAGSGALYEQYF
TRBJ1-2	TRBV5-8	many	-	TGTGCCAGCAGCTTGGTACAGACCCCCGACTATGGCTACACCTTC	CASSLVQTPDYGYTF
TRBJ1-5	TRBV19	few	-	TGTGCCAGTAGCACGACAGGATTTGGGCCCCAGCATTTT	CASSTTGFGPQHF
TRBJ2-1	TRBV3-1	few	-	TGTGCCAGCAGCCAAGATCCCCCCGCAGGGGAGAATGAGCAGTTCTTC	CASSQDPPAGENEQFF
TRBJ1-1	TRBV6-6	many	-	TGTGCCAGCACCGAACCGGGACAATCAACTGAAGCTTTCTTT	CASTEPGQSTEAFF